The 5 T cell receptor beta chains reported below all come from one sample, sequenced in a study of blood T cell repertoires in COVID-19. The data were produced by immunoSEQ multiplex PCR, yet TCRdb's version contains in-frame clones alone and is incomplete. The table shows some 83,000 clones, with roughly 82% occurring only once. Sample: peripheral blood. All receptors derive from a human donor in a cohort sampled during active COVID-19.

The chain joins TRBV6-5 to TRBJ2-1, with 8 bases lining up with TRBD1. V shed 6 bases and J 3 bases; nucleotides not matched to a gene: 7. The CDR3 is made up of 15 amino acids. Germline V gene data show CDR1 as MNHEY and CDR2 as SVGAGI. CDR3 sequence reads: CASRADRASYNEQFF. CDR3 sequence (DNA): TGTGCCAGCAGGGCGGACAGGGCAAGCTACAATGAGCAGTTCTTC.

The rearrangement uses TRBV6-5 and TRBJ1-2; D call uncertain. Trimming took 11 bases from V and 4 from J, leaving 14 bases between them. This CDR3 is built from 12 residues. The germline V gene encodes CDR1 MNHEY and CDR2 SVGAGI. CDR3 sequence (DNA): TGTGCCTTCGAGGAGGGTGGCTATGGCTACACCTTC. Protein sequence: CAFEEGGYGYTF.

The rearrangement uses TRBV5-4 and TRBJ1-1; perhaps TRBD1 as D (6 bases). V lost 4 bases and J 9 bases, leaving 16 bases between the germline ends. CDR1 SGHNT and CDR2 YYREEE come from the germline V gene (reference sequence). The CDR3 spans 13 residues. Here the CDR3 reads CASSPQGRGQAFF. The CDR3 nucleotides are TGTGCCAGCAGCCCACAGGGTAGGGGACAAGCTTTCTTT.

In its sample, this clone was seen a few times. The V and J genes are TRBV14 and TRBJ2-1; D perhaps matches TRBD1 (6 bases). Trimming took 0 bases from V and 9 from J, leaving 21 bases between them. The CDR3 is made up of 17 amino acids. Germline-derived CDR1 and CDR2 are SGHDN and FVKESK. The CDR3 region has the DNA TGTGCCAGCAGCCAAGATCTTGAGTGGCAGGGGAGCGCTGAGCAGTTCTTC. Amino acid sequence: CASSQDLEWQGSAEQFF.

A few counts support this clone. The genes are TRBV7-9 and TRBJ2-7, with TRBD1 identical over 9 bases. CDR1 and CDR2 (germline): SEHNR, FQNEAQ (reference sequence). The CDR3 length is 17 residues. Losses at the gene ends were 2 bases for V and 1 base for J; bases not matched to a gene: 9. CDR3 amino acids: CASSLTPSGTGSYEQYF. CDR3 nucleotide sequence: TGTGCCAGCAGCTTAACGCCCTCCGGGACAGGGTCCTACGAGCAGTACTTC.